This T cell receptor (beta chain) was sequenced in a study of T cells after somatic rescue of genetic block. Generated by immunoSEQ multiplex PCR, the TCRdb table keeps only in-frame clones and is missing some. This table holds 9,000 to 10,000 clones, around 70% found once. This CDR3 is built from 15 residues. Germline V gives CDR1 MDHEN, CDR2 SYDVKM. V dropped 10 bases and J dropped 0; count of bases not matched to a gene: 9. This chain links TRBV28 with TRBJ1-5; 7 nucleotides align to TRBD1. The clonotype comes from a boy younger than 18. The specimen was peripheral blood mononuclear cells (PBMCs). CDR3 protein: CATWDRSYSNQPQHF. The CDR3 bases are TGTGCCACCTGGGACAGATCCTATAGCAATCAGCCCCAGCATTTT.